The clone carrying this TCR beta chain has a single count. Its antigen is undetermined. The sample belongs to a study of shared clonotypes between healthy human individuals. Study results and limitations: The study sampled only blood, and tissue repertoires likely differ.

Researchers drew on about 90 million PBMCs for genomic DNA from unsorted samples. The material for each subset, its genomic DNA, was split evenly across several immunoSEQ plates. The repertoire was sequenced with immunoSEQ multiplex PCR; TCRdb's copy has only in-frame clones and lacks some. The table shows approximately 510,000 clones, with 60% to 85% occurring only once. The source material was PBMCs. The TCR was taken from a woman between 40 and 50 years old in good health. Some clones in this sample may be carry-over from other donors' samples.

The CDR3 here is CASSPLAVTGELFF. In nucleotides, the CDR3 is TGCGCCAGCAGTCCACTAGCGGTGACCGGGGAGCTGTTTTTT. The chain couples TRBV10-2 to TRBJ2-2; TRBD2 matches at 8 bases. Per the germline V gene, CDR1 is WSHSY and CDR2 is SAAADI. The CDR3 totals 14 residues. Losses at the gene ends were 5 bases for V and 5 bases for J; bases not matched to a gene: 4.